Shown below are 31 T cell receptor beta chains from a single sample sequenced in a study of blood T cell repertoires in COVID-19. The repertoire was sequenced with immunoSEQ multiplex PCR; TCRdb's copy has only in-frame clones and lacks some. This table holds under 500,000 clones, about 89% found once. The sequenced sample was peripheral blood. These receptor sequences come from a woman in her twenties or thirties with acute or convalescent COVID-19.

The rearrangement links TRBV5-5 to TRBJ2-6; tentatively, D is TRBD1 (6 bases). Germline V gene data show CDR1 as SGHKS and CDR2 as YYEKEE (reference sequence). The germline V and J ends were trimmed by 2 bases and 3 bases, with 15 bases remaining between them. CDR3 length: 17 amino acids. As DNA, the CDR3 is TGTGCCAGCAGCTTCATACAGGGCAGTGGTGGGGCCAACGTCCTGACTTTC. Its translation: CASSFIQGSGGANVLTF.

The CDR3 here is CSASRGLAGDQETQYF. The CDR3 nucleotides are TGCAGTGCTAGTAGGGGACTAGCGGGGGACCAAGAGACCCAGTACTTC. The chain uses TRBV20-1 and TRBJ2-5, with TRBD2 matching 14 bases. Germline trimming cut 3 bases from V and 0 bases from J; bases unmatched to any gene: 3. CDR3 length: 16 amino acids. CDR1 and CDR2 from the germline V gene are DFQATT and SNEGSKA (reference sequence).

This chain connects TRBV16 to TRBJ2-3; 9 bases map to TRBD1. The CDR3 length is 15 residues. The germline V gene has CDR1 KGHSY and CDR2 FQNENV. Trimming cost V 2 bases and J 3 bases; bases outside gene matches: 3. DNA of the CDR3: TGTGCCAGCAGCCAAGAGACAGGGGGGACAGATACGCAGTATTTT. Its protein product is CASSQETGGTDTQYF.

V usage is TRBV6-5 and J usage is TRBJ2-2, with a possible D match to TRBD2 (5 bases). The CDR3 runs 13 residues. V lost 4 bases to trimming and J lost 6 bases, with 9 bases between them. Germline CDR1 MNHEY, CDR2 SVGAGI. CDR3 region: CASSWAEAGELFF. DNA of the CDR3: TGTGCCAGCAGTTGGGCGGAGGCCGGGGAGCTGTTTTTT.

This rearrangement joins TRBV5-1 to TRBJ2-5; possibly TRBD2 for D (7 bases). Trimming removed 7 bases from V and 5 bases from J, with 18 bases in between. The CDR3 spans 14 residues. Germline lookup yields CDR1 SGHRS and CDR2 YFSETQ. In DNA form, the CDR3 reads TGCGCCAGCGGGGGGGGCGGGCTGGCGGAGACCCAGTACTTC. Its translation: CASGGGGLAETQYF. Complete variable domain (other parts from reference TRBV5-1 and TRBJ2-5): KAGVTQTPRYLIKTRGQQVTLSCSPISGHRSVSWYQQTPGQGLQFLFEYFSETQRNKGNFPGRFSGRQFSNSRSEMNVSTLELGDSALYLCASGGGGLAETQYFGPGTRLLVL.

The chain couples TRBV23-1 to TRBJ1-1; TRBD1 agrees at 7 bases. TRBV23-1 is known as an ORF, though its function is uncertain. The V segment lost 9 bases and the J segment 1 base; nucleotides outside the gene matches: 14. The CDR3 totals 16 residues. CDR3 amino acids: CASTQGMGVENTEAFF. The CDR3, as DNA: TGCGCCAGTACACAGGGGATGGGTGTTGAGAACACTGAAGCTTTCTTT.

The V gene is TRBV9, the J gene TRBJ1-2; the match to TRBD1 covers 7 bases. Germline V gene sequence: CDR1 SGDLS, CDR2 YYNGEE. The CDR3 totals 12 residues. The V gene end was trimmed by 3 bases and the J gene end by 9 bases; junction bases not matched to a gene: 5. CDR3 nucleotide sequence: TGTGCCAGCAGCGCCGACAGGGATCGCTACACCTTC. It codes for CASSADRDRYTF.

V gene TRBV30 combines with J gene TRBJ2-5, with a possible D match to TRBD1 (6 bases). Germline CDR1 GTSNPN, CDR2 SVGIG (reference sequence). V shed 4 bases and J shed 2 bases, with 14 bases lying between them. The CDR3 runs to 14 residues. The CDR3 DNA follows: TGTGCCTGGACTGAGGACAGATTTCAAGAGACCCAGTACTTC. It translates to CAWTEDRFQETQYF.

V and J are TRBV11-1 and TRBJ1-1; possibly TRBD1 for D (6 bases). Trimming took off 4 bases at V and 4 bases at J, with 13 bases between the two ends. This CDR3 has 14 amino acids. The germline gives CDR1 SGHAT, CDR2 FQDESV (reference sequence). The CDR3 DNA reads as TGTGCCAGCAGCTCAATGCAGGGGAGCACTGAAGCTTTCTTT. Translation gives CASSSMQGSTEAFF.

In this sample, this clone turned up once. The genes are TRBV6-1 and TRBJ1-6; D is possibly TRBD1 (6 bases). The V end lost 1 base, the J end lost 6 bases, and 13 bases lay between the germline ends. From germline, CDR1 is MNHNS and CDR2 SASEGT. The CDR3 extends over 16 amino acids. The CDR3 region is CASSEEVRGINSPLHF. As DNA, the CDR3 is TGTGCCAGCAGTGAAGAGGTTAGGGGGATTAATTCACCCCTCCACTTT.

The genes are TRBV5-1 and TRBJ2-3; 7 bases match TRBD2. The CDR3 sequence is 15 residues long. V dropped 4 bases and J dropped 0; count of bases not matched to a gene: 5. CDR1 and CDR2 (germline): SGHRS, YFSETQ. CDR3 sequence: CASSRLAESTDTQYF. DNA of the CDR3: TGCGCCAGCAGCCGACTAGCCGAAAGCACAGATACGCAGTATTTT.

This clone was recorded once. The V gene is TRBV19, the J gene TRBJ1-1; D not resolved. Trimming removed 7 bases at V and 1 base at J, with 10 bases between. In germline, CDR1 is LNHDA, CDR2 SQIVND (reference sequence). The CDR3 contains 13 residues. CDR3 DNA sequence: TGTGCCAGTACCCCTCGGGGGAACACTGAAGCTTTCTTT. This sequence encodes CASTPRGNTEAFF.

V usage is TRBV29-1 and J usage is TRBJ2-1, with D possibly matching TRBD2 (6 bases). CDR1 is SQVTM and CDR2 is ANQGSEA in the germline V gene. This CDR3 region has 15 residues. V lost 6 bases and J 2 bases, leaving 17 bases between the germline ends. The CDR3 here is CSVTTAGNTYNEQFF. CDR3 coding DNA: TGCAGCGTAACAACCGCGGGGAACACCTACAATGAGCAGTTCTTC.

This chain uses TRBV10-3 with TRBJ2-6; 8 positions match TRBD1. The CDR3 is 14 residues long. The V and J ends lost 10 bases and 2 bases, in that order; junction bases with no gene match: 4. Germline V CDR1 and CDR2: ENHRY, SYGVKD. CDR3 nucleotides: TGTGCCACCTTACAGGGGGCTGGGGCCAACGTCCTGACTTTC. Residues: CATLQGAGANVLTF.

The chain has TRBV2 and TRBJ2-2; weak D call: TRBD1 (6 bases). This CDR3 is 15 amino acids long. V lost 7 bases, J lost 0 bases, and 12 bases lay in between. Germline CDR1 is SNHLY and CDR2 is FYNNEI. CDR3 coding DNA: TGTGCCAGCATCTCCGGGACAACGAACACCGGGGAGCTGTTTTTT. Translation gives CASISGTTNTGELFF.

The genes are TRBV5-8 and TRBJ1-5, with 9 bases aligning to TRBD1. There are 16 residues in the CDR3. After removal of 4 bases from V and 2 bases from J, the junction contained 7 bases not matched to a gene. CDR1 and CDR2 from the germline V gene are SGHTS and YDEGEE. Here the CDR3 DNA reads TGTGCCAGCAGCATTGCACAGGGGGCCGGCAATCAGCCCCAGCATTTT. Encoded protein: CASSIAQGAGNQPQHF.

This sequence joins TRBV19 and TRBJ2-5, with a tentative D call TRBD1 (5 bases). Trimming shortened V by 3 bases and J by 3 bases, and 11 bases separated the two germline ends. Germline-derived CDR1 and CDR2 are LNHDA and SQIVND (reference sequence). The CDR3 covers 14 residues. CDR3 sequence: CASSIGWTKETQYF. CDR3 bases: TGTGCCAGTAGTATTGGGTGGACAAAAGAGACCCAGTACTTC.

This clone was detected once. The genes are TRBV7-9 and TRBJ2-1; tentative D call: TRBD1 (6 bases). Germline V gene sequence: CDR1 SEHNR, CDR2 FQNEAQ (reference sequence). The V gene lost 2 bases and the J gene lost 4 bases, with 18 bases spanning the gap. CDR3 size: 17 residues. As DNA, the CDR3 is TGTGCCAGCAGCTTATATCAGCAGGGGCCCCGGTACAATGAGCAGTTCTTC. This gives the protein CASSLYQQGPRYNEQFF.

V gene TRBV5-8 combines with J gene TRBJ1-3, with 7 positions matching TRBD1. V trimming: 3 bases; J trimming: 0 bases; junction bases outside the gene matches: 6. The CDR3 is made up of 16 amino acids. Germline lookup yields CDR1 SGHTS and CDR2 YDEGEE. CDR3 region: CASSSGQTHSGNTIYF. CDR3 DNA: TGTGCCAGCAGCTCGGGACAGACTCACTCTGGAAACACCATATATTTT.

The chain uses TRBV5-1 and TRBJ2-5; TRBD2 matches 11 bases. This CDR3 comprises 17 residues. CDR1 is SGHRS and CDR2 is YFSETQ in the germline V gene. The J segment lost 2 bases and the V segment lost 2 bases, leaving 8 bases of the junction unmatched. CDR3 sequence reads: CASSLSSGGNNQETQYF. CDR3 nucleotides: TGCGCCAGCAGCTTATCTAGCGGGGGGAACAATCAAGAGACCCAGTACTTC.

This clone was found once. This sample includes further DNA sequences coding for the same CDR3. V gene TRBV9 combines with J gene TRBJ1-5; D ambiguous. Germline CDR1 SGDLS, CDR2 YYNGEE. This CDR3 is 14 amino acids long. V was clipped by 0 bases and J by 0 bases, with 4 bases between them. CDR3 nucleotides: TGTGCCAGCAGCGTAGGAGGTAGCAATCAGCCCCAGCATTTT. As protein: CASSVGGSNQPQHF. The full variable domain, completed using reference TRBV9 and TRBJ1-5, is DSGVTQTPKHLITATGQRVTLRCSPRSGDLSVYWYQQSLDQGLQFLIQYYNGEERAKGNILERFSAQQFPDLHSELNLSSLELGDSALYFCASSVGGSNQPQHFGDGTRLSIL.

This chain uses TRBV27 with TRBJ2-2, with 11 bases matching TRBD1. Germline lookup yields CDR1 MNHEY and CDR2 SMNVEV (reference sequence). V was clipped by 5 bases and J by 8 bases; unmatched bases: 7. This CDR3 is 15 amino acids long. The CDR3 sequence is CASSQDRGPPGELFF. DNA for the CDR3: TGTGCCAGCAGTCAGGACAGGGGGCCACCGGGGGAGCTGTTTTTT.

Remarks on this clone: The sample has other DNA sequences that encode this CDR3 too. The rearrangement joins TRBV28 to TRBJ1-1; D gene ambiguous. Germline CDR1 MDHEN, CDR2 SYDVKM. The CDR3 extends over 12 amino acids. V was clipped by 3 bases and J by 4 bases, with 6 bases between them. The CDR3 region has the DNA TGTGCCAGCAGTTTTAGTGGCACTGAAGCTTTCTTT. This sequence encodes CASSFSGTEAFF.

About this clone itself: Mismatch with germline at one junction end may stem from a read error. The CDR3 loop is CASNIGGSDEQYF. The CDR3 DNA follows: TGTGCCAGTAATATAGGGGGCTCCGACGAGCAGTACTTC. The V and J genes are TRBV19 and TRBJ2-7, with 7 bases fitting TRBD1. The CDR3 totals 13 residues. Germline loops: CDR1 LNHDA, CDR2 SQIVND (reference sequence).

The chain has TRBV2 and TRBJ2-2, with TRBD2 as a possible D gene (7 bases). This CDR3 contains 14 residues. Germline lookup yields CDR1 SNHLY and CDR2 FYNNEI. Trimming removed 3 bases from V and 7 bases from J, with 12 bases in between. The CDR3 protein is CASSDWGGGGELFF. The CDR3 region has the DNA TGTGCCAGCAGTGATTGGGGAGGGGGCGGGGAGCTGTTTTTT.

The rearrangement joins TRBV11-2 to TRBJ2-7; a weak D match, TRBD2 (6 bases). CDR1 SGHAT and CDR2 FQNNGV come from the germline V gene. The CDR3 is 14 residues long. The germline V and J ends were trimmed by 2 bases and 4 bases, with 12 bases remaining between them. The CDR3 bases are TGTGCCAGCAGCTTAACCCCCGGGGGTTACGAGCAGTACTTC. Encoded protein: CASSLTPGGYEQYF.

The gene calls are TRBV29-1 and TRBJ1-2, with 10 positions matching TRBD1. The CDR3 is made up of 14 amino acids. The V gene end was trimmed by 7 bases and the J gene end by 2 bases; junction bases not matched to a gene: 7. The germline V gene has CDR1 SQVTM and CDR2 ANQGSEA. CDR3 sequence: CSAADRGRNYGYTF. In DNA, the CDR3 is TGCAGCGCTGCGGACAGGGGGAGGAACTATGGCTACACCTTC.

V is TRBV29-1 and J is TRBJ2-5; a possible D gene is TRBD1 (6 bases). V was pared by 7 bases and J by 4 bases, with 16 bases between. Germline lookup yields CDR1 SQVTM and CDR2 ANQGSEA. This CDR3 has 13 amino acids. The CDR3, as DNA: TGCAGCGCCGAGGGCCAGGGGAGAGAGACCCAGTACTTC. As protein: CSAEGQGRETQYF.

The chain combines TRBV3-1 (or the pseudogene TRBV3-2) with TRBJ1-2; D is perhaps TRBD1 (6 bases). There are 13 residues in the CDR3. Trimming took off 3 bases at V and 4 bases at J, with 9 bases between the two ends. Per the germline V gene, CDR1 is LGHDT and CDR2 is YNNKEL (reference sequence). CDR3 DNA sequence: TGTGCCAGCAGCCAGGACAGCACCTATGGCTACACCTTC. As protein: CASSQDSTYGYTF.

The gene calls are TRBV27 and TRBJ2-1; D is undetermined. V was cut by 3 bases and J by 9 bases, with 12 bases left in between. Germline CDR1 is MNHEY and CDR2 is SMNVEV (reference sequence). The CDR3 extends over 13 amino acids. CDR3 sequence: CASSFARSSEQFF. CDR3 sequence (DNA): TGTGCCAGCAGTTTCGCCCGTAGTAGTGAGCAGTTCTTC.

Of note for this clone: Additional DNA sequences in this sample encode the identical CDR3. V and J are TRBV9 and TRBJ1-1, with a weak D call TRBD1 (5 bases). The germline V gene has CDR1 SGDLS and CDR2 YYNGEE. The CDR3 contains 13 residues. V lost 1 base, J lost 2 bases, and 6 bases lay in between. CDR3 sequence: CASSVTGNTEAFF. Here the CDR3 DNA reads TGTGCCAGCAGCGTAACAGGTAACACTGAAGCTTTCTTT. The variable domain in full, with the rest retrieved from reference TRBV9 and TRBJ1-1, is DSGVTQTPKHLITATGQRVTLRCSPRSGDLSVYWYQQSLDQGLQFLIQYYNGEERAKGNILERFSAQQFPDLHSELNLSSLELGDSALYFCASSVTGNTEAFFGQGTRLTVV.